A selection of T cell receptor beta chains follows, all from one sample in a study of blood T cell repertoires in COVID-19. Method: immunoSEQ multiplex PCR; TCRdb's copy keeps in-frame clones and lacks some. Here the sample spans about 200,000 clones, around nine tenths being singletons. Sample: peripheral blood. These receptors came from a man in his fifties or sixties who had recovered from COVID-19. CDR3s leave out the opening cysteine and the closing phenylalanine or tryptophan.

v_gene	j_gene	CDR3aa
TRBV5-1	TRBJ2-7	ASSLDGGNYEQY
TRBV5-1	TRBJ1-2	ASSLGPWGQGAQSGYGYT
TRBV6-5	TRBJ2-4	ASSSQGDKNIQY
TRBV27	TRBJ1-1	ASSSYTGTPLAF
TRBV5-4	TRBJ2-7	ASSPIDGPSGGEQY
TRBV7-9	TRBJ1-1	ASSRSGAF
TRBV7-2	TRBJ1-2	ASSFGQGGWDGYT
TRBV3-1/TRBV3-2	TRBJ2-7	ASSPGPYEQY
TRBV7-9	TRBJ1-1	ASSTITVEAF
TRBV5-1	TRBJ1-4	ASSPTAPNEKLF
TRBV3-1/TRBV3-2	TRBJ2-1	ASSRERAPVRDEQF
TRBV4-3	TRBJ1-1	ASSQVSGGRTEAF
TRBV5-1	TRBJ2-1	ASSRERGDYNEQF
TRBV11-3	TRBJ2-7	ASSLDPRGQGMRSSYEQY
TRBV25-1	TRBJ2-7	ASSEWGTGHYEQY
TRBV14	TRBJ2-5	ASSRLAGETQY
TRBV6-5	TRBJ2-1	ASSYPGRGDEQF
TRBV19	TRBJ2-3	ASSRGGADTQY